These 30 T cell receptor beta chains share one sample of origin, sequenced in a study of T cell repertoires in cytomegalovirus infection. TCRdb recomputed calls from the reads with MiXCR, one row per CDR3 protein. The table lists hundreds of thousands of distinct CDR3 sequences, more than 30% of them singletons. Their cognate antigens are unknown. Source: cultured PBMCs, taken from culture after CMV antigen stimulation. Receptors were obtained from a human donor in good health (CMV status not recorded). Some clones in this sample may be carry-over from other donors' samples.

The CDR3: CASSLGRVKPQHF. The CDR3 DNA reads as TGTGCCAGCAGCTTGGGAAGGGTAAAGCCCCAGCATTTT. The chain has TRBV5-6 and TRBJ1-5; the D is unclear. The CDR3 loop spans 13 amino acids. The germline gives CDR1 SGHDT, CDR2 YYEEEE. V lost 0 bases and J lost 8, with 9 bases in between.

The chain uses TRBV19 and TRBJ1-1; possibly TRBD1 for D (5 bases). V was shortened by 7 bases and J by 0 bases, with 9 bases between the two germline ends. Germline V lookup: CDR1 LNHDA, CDR2 SQIVND (reference sequence). The CDR3 is 13 amino acids. The CDR3 spells CASKAGMNTEAFF. CDR3 DNA sequence: TGTGCCAGTAAGGCAGGGATGAACACTGAAGCTTTCTTT.

A few counts support this clonotype. The gene calls are TRBV24-1 and TRBJ2-2; D is undetermined. V was cut by 2 bases and J by 8 bases, with 14 bases left in between. CDR1 KGHDR and CDR2 SFDVKD come from the germline V gene. The CDR3 extends over 15 amino acids. CDR3 in DNA: TGTGCCACCAGTGATTCAAGTAAAGATATGGGGGAGCTGTTTTTT. It is translated as CATSDSSKDMGELFF.

This chain links TRBV19 with TRBJ1-5; D is undetermined. The germline V gene encodes CDR1 LNHDA and CDR2 SQIVND (reference sequence). With 4 bases removed from V and 9 bases from J, the gap between germline ends came to 10 bases. The CDR3 consists of 12 residues. The CDR3 DNA reads as TGTGCCAGTAGTACCAAACTGGGGCCCCAGCATTTT. Amino acids: CASSTKLGPQHF.

This sequence joins TRBV12-3 or TRBV12-4 and TRBJ1-1; 9 bases agree with TRBD1. The CDR3 totals 15 residues. J gave up 1 base and V 6 bases, and 6 bases lay outside the gene matches. CDR3 DNA sequence: TGTGCCAGCAGCCAGGACAGGGGAGGGAACACTGAAGCTTTCTTT. It specifies CASSQDRGGNTEAFF.

This clonotype came up many times. The rearrangement uses TRBV7-3 and TRBJ2-2; D perhaps matches TRBD2 (6 bases). V was shortened by 5 bases and J by 2 bases, with 9 bases between the two germline ends. The V gene's germline CDR1 is SGHTA and CDR2 FQGTGA. The CDR3 is 14 residues long. CDR3: CASSAGPNTGELFF. DNA of the CDR3: TGTGCCAGCAGCGCGGGACCAAACACCGGGGAGCTGTTTTTT.

The chain is built from TRBV27 and TRBJ1-2; the D gene is possibly TRBD1 (5 bases). The CDR3 loop spans 15 amino acids. Germline V CDR1 and CDR2: MNHEY, SMNVEV (reference sequence). V was trimmed by 3 bases and J by 5 bases, leaving 16 bases between them. As DNA, the CDR3 is TGTGCCAGCAGTTTCGGGGCGGGAGGCGTATATGGCTACACCTTC. It yields the protein CASSFGAGGVYGYTF.

V is TRBV12-3 or TRBV12-4 and J is TRBJ1-2; no clear D gene. The CDR3 contains 12 residues. With 8 bases removed from V and 10 bases from J, the gap between germline ends came to 17 bases. The CDR3 loop reads CASSYSTGYYTF. The CDR3 DNA sequence: TGTGCCAGCTCCTATTCGACCGGTTACTACACCTTC.

The chain carries TRBV7-6 and TRBJ2-3; D may match TRBD1 or TRBD2 (5 bases each). In germline, CDR1 is SGHVS, CDR2 FNYEAQ. The CDR3 length is 14 residues. Trimming stripped 5 bases from V and 6 bases from J, with 15 bases between. DNA for the CDR3: TGTGCCAGCAGCACATACCGGGGCAACGATACGCAGTATTTT. This encodes CASSTYRGNDTQYF.

This chain links TRBV10-3 with TRBJ2-3, with a tentative D call TRBD2 (6 bases). There are 13 residues in the CDR3. The germline V and J ends were trimmed by 6 bases and 4 bases, with 11 bases remaining between them. Germline V lookup: CDR1 ENHRY, CDR2 SYGVKD. In DNA form, the CDR3 reads TGTGCCATCAGACCCCGGGAGCCAGATACGCAGTATTTT. Translating it yields CAIRPREPDTQYF.

This clonotype was counted only a few times. The chain links TRBV4-2 to TRBJ2-7; TRBD2 matches 7 bases. Trimming cost V 4 bases and J 2 bases; bases outside gene matches: 5. Germline V gene lookup returns CDR1 LGHNA and CDR2 YNFKEQ. This CDR3 is built from 14 residues. The CDR3 sequence: CASSPSGTPYEQYF. CDR3 nucleotides: TGTGCCAGCAGCCCCAGCGGGACCCCCTACGAGCAGTACTTC.

V usage is TRBV7-9 and J usage is TRBJ1-5; maybe TRBD1 (5 bases). Trimming pared 5 bases from V and 7 bases from J, leaving 18 bases between. This CDR3 spans 15 amino acids. The germline V gene has CDR1 SEHNR and CDR2 FQNEAQ (reference sequence). The CDR3 DNA follows: TGTGCCAGCAGCCTCGGAGGGGAGGTCGGACAGCCCCAGCATTTT. This codes for CASSLGGEVGQPQHF.

The chain has TRBV11-2 and TRBJ1-3, with D unclear. This CDR3 spans 13 amino acids. V lost 1 base to trimming and J lost 11 bases, with 12 bases between them. In germline, CDR1 is SGHAT, CDR2 FQNNGV. The chain's CDR3 is CASSLGERWSIYF. CDR3 nucleotide sequence: TGTGCCAGCAGCTTAGGAGAGAGGTGGTCCATATATTTT.

A single count supports this clonotype. This may be a read error: a much more frequent sequence differs by one nucleotide. This chain connects TRBV7-2 to TRBJ2-7; D could derive from TRBD1 or TRBD2 (5 bases each). The CDR3 is 14 residues long. CDR1 is SGHTA, CDR2 FQGNSA, per germline. The CDR3 protein is CAGSLVGSGREQYF. The CDR3 coding sequence is TGTGCCGGCAGCTTAGTAGGGTCGGGGCGCGAGCAGTACTTC.

The J gene is TRBJ2-7, the V gene TRBV10-3; D tentatively fits TRBD1 or TRBD2 (5 bases each). This CDR3 contains 14 residues. The ends were cut back, 2 bases at V and 0 bases at J, with 8 bases in the middle. Germline CDR1 reads ENHRY; CDR2 reads SYGVKD. The CDR3, as DNA: TGTGCCATCAGTGAGATGGGGACCTCCTACGAGCAGTACTTC. Translating it yields CAISEMGTSYEQYF.

The chain recombines TRBV29-1 with TRBJ2-2; D is perhaps TRBD1 (6 bases). With 7 bases removed from V and 1 base from J, the gap between germline ends came to 13 bases. This CDR3 has 14 amino acids. Germline CDR1 is SQVTM and CDR2 is ANQGSEA. CDR3 in DNA: TGCAGCGCCCCTTCGGACAGGAACACCGGGGAGCTGTTTTTT. It encodes CSAPSDRNTGELFF.

The chain is built from TRBV27 and TRBJ2-6, with 11 bases lining up with TRBD2. With 2 bases clipped from V and 2 bases from J, the junction kept 5 bases outside the gene matches. The CDR3 is made up of 18 amino acids. Germline V gives CDR1 MNHEY, CDR2 SMNVEV (reference sequence). Here the CDR3 reads CASSLRASGRTGANVLTF. DNA of the CDR3: TGTGCCAGCAGTTTACGGGCTAGCGGGAGGACTGGGGCCAACGTCCTGACTTTC.

The DNA for the CDR3 is TGCGCCAGCAGTGAGTGGACAGGGGACTACGAGCAGTACTTC. Amino acids: CASSEWTGDYEQYF. This chain links TRBV10-2 with TRBJ2-7; 9 bases are shared with TRBD1. The J segment lost 3 bases and the V segment lost 1 base, leaving 1 base of the junction unmatched. This CDR3 comprises 14 residues. The germline V gene encodes CDR1 WSHSY and CDR2 SAAADI.

The chain uses TRBV7-8 and TRBJ2-7; 9 nucleotides match TRBD1. V dropped 2 bases and J dropped 9; count of bases not matched to a gene: 17. The CDR3 has 17 residues. Per germline, CDR1 SGHVS and CDR2 FQNEAQ. The CDR3, as DNA: TGTGCCAGCAGCTTACCCATAGACCGGGACAGGGACGGGAGGCAGTACTTC. Its translation is CASSLPIDRDRDGRQYF.

This clonotype was detected a few times. The chain links TRBV6-6 to TRBJ1-2; D perhaps matches TRBD1 (6 bases). The CDR3 runs 16 residues. The V end was cut by 5 bases, the J end by 4 bases, with 20 bases between. Germline lookup yields CDR1 MNHNY and CDR2 SVGAGI (reference sequence). The CDR3 region is CASSLDTRGSGYGYTF. The CDR3 region has the DNA TGTGCCAGCAGTCTAGATACGAGGGGGAGCGGCTATGGCTACACCTTC.

The V and J genes are TRBV20-1 and TRBJ2-2, with no clear D. The CDR3 runs to 15 residues. V gave up 6 bases and J gave up 0 bases, with 14 bases separating them. The germline CDR1 and CDR2 sequences are DFQATT and SNEGSKA (reference sequence). The CDR3 DNA sequence: TGCAGTGCGCCGAGCCCCACCCCGAACACCGGGGAGCTGTTTTTT. Protein: CSAPSPTPNTGELFF.

The table lists this clonotype with a few counts. V and J are TRBV2 and TRBJ2-1; D may match TRBD1 or TRBD2 (6 bases each). The V gene's germline CDR1 is SNHLY and CDR2 FYNNEI. CDR3 size: 15 residues. Trimming shortened V by 6 bases and J by 7 bases, and 19 bases separated the two germline ends. CDR3 region: CASSATRGALNEQFF. The CDR3 bases are TGTGCCAGCAGCGCAACTAGGGGGGCTCTTAATGAGCAGTTCTTC.

To note about this clonotype: A read error may account for a junction end that differs from germline. The chain combines TRBV12-3 or TRBV12-4 with TRBJ2-1; 11 nucleotides line up with TRBD2. The CDR3 has 16 residues. In nucleotides, the CDR3 is TGTGCCGGCAGTTTAGGGACTAGCGGCCCCTACAATGAGCAGTTCTTC. Translated: CAGSLGTSGPYNEQFF.

This clonotype was seen ten or more times. The chain carries TRBV7-2 and TRBJ2-5; D uncertain. Germline CDR1 is SGHTA and CDR2 is FQGNSA. The CDR3 is 14 amino acids. V lost 2 bases and J 3 bases, leaving 10 bases between the germline ends. In nucleotides, the CDR3 is TGTGCCAGCAGCTTATGGGGATTCGAAGAGACCCAGTACTTC. Translated: CASSLWGFEETQYF.

This clonotype was seen at least ten times. The CDR3 region is CASSLEVAGRLADTQYF. The CDR3 coding sequence is TGTGCCAGCAGCTTAGAGGTAGCGGGAAGGTTGGCAGATACGCAGTATTTT. The chain recombines TRBV7-2 with TRBJ2-3; 8 bases line up with TRBD2. This CDR3 is built from 17 residues. The V gene's germline CDR1 is SGHTA and CDR2 FQGNSA. The V and J ends lost 1 base and 4 bases, in that order; junction bases with no gene match: 10.

This clonotype was counted only a few times. The genes are TRBV15 and TRBJ2-1, with a tentative D call TRBD2 (6 bases). Per the germline V gene, CDR1 is LNHNV and CDR2 is YYDKDF (reference sequence). V dropped 0 bases and J dropped 0 bases, with 12 bases sitting between them. There are 17 residues in the CDR3. The CDR3: CATSRERLDLSYNEQFF. DNA of the CDR3: TGTGCCACCAGCAGAGAACGACTAGATCTCTCCTACAATGAGCAGTTCTTC.

The V and J genes are TRBV10-3 and TRBJ2-3; D possibly uses TRBD1 or TRBD2 (5 bases each). From germline, CDR1 is ENHRY and CDR2 SYGVKD. V lost 4 bases, J lost 6 bases, and 5 bases lay in between. The CDR3 extends over 11 amino acids. CDR3 loop: CAISGGDTQYF. The CDR3 nucleotides read TGTGCCATCAGTGGGGGGGATACGCAGTATTTT.

This clonotype was picked up a small number of times. The genes are TRBV12-3 or TRBV12-4 and TRBJ2-1; D is perhaps TRBD1 or TRBD2 (5 bases each). V dropped 1 base and J dropped 7 bases, with 20 bases sitting between them. The CDR3 is 17 amino acids. The CDR3, as DNA: TGTGCCAGCAGTTTAGACGGGAATCGTTTCGGGGCGAATGAGCAGTTCTTC. It specifies CASSLDGNRFGANEQFF.

This clonotype occurred a few times. The gene calls are TRBV6-1 and TRBJ2-7; D unclear. Germline CDR1 MNHNS, CDR2 SASEGT. The CDR3 is 16 amino acids. Trimming stripped 1 base from V and 1 base from J, with 14 bases between. CDR3 in DNA: TGTGCCAGCAGTGAAGAGAAGGTGATCATATCCTACGAGCAGTACGTC. Translation: CASSEEKVIISYEQYV.

In its sample, this clonotype was seen many times. V gene TRBV12-3 or TRBV12-4 combines with J gene TRBJ1-1; D call uncertain. This CDR3 is 14 amino acids long. V lost 6 bases and J lost 1, with 12 bases in between. The DNA for the CDR3 is TGTGCCAGCAGCCCTTTGGGTTCGAACACTGAAGCTTTCTTT. Protein: CASSPLGSNTEAFF.